The 17 T cell receptor beta chains below all came from one sample that was sequenced in a study of identical twins. TCRdb re-called the 5' RACE reads with MiXCR, one entry per CDR3 protein. This table has more than 650,000 distinct CDR3 sequences, 5.5% to 6.5% appearing once. Sequenced sample: naive T cells sorted from blood. The receptors were sampled from a man aged 18-30 years in good health.

The chain recombines TRBV7-3 with TRBJ2-5, with D maybe TRBD2 (6 bases). V dropped 4 bases and J dropped 4 bases, with 10 bases sitting between them. The CDR3 covers 13 residues. Germline V CDR1 and CDR2: SGHTA, FQGTGA. The CDR3 DNA reads TGTGCCAGCAGCTCCGGGACTTTAGAGACCCAGTACTTC. It is translated as CASSSGTLETQYF.

This clonotype was recorded once. No conserved phenylalanine or tryptophan ends this CDR3, so it is likely a read error. This chain joins TRBV19 and TRBJ1-1, with D unresolved. The CDR3 sequence is 14 residues long. Trimming cost V 6 bases and J 1 base, with 12 bases left between them. The V gene's germline CDR1 is LNHDA and CDR2 SQIVND (reference sequence). The CDR3 loop is CASREGSTNTEAFS. The CDR3, as DNA: TGTGCCAGTAGAGAGGGTTCGACGAACACTGAAGCTTTCTCT.

This clonotype appeared many times. The gene calls are TRBV29-1 and TRBJ2-3, with D perhaps assigned TRBD1 or TRBD2 (5 bases each). V gave up 7 bases and J gave up 1 base, with 9 bases separating them. The CDR3 is made up of 12 amino acids. Germline assignment: CDR1 SQVTM and CDR2 ANQGSEA. For the CDR3, the DNA is TGCAGCGGAGGGGCCGGCACAGATACGCAGTATTTT. It encodes CSGGAGTDTQYF.

This clonotype was seen repeatedly, ten times or more. The chain links TRBV11-2 to TRBJ2-5; 7 nucleotides align to TRBD2. The germline gives CDR1 SGHAT, CDR2 FQNNGV. There are 14 residues in the CDR3. With 0 bases clipped from V and 9 bases from J, the junction kept 7 bases outside the gene matches. CDR3 residues: CASSLDSERDAQYF. The CDR3 region has the DNA TGTGCCAGCAGCTTAGACTCCGAGCGGGACGCCCAGTACTTC.

This clonotype was found many times. V is TRBV27 and J is TRBJ2-1; D uncertain. The V end was cut by 3 bases, the J end by 9 bases, with 15 bases between. Germline V lookup: CDR1 MNHEY, CDR2 SMNVEV (reference sequence). The CDR3 has 14 residues. DNA of the CDR3: TGTGCCAGCAGTTTGGGGAAGGCAGGCAGTGAGCAGTTCTTC. Translating gives CASSLGKAGSEQFF.

The rearrangement links TRBV11-2 to TRBJ2-7; no reliable D call. Trimming left V 4 bases short and J 1 base short, with 8 bases between. The CDR3 loop spans 13 amino acids. Germline values: CDR1 SGHAT, CDR2 FQNNGV. The CDR3 spells CASSSGPSYEQYV. CDR3 sequence (DNA): TGTGCCAGCAGCTCCGGACCGTCCTACGAGCAGTACGTC.

The chain employs TRBV10-3 and TRBJ2-7, with D tentatively TRBD1 or TRBD2 (5 bases each). The germline V gene encodes CDR1 ENHRY and CDR2 SYGVKD. Between the trimmed V and J ends, which lost 7 bases and 0 bases, there was a span of 10 bases. The CDR3 runs to 13 residues. The CDR3 loop is CAIKDGASYEQYF. The CDR3, as DNA: TGTGCCATCAAAGACGGGGCCTCCTACGAGCAGTACTTC.

This clonotype occurred many times. The chain has TRBV12-3 or TRBV12-4 and TRBJ2-1; D unclear. V dropped 3 bases and J dropped 1 base, with 10 bases sitting between them. The CDR3 is 15 amino acids. CDR3 protein: CASSFLGKSYNEQFF. The CDR3 DNA is TGTGCCAGCAGTTTTTTGGGGAAGTCCTACAATGAGCAGTTCTTC.

The rearrangement joins TRBV4-1 to TRBJ1-1; D possibly corresponds to TRBD1 (6 bases). CDR1 and CDR2 from the germline V gene are MGHRA and YSYEKL. V dropped 0 bases and J dropped 5 bases, with 16 bases sitting between them. This CDR3 is 16 amino acids long. CDR3 residues: CASSQEGPGALTEAFF. DNA for the CDR3: TGCGCCAGCAGCCAAGAGGGACCGGGGGCGCTTACTGAAGCTTTCTTT.

This clonotype was picked up many times. The V gene is TRBV15, the J gene TRBJ1-6; D gene unclear. V dropped 3 bases and J dropped 5 bases, with 8 bases sitting between them. This CDR3 spans 14 amino acids. The germline V gene has CDR1 LNHNV and CDR2 YYDKDF (reference sequence). CDR3 residues: CATSSGRDNSPLHF. The CDR3 DNA is TGTGCCACCAGCAGCGGACGCGATAATTCACCCCTCCACTTT.

The chain recombines TRBV5-5 with TRBJ2-5; no clear D. The length of the CDR3 is 17 residues. Trimming left V 0 bases short and J 3 bases short, with 18 bases between. CDR1 is SGHKS, CDR2 YYEKEE, per germline (reference sequence). CDR3 protein: CASSLEGPPRMEETQYF. The CDR3, as DNA: TGTGCCAGCAGCTTGGAAGGCCCCCCTCGCATGGAAGAGACCCAGTACTTC.

This clonotype was seen only a few times. The chain has TRBV7-9 and TRBJ1-4; D perhaps matches TRBD1 (6 bases). CDR1 SEHNR and CDR2 FQNEAQ come from the germline V gene (reference sequence). Deletions cut 6 bases from V and 7 bases from J, with 15 bases between. The CDR3 loop spans 14 amino acids. The DNA of the CDR3 is TGTGCCAGCAGTCGGCGGACAGATGCTGAAAAACTGTTTTTT. It is translated as CASSRRTDAEKLFF.

This clonotype has more than one count but fewer than ten. The rearrangement links TRBV5-1 to TRBJ2-7, with a weak D call TRBD2 (5 bases). V was clipped by 0 bases and J by 3 bases, with 10 bases between them. CDR1 is SGHRS, CDR2 YFSETQ, per germline. The CDR3 is 14 amino acids. The chain's CDR3 is CASSLALASYEQYF. The DNA of the CDR3 is TGCGCCAGCAGCTTGGCCTTAGCGAGCTACGAGCAGTACTTC.

At least ten counts were recorded for this clonotype. The chain is built from TRBV20-1 and TRBJ1-1, with TRBD1 matching 7 bases. The CDR3 is made up of 16 amino acids. V trimming: 6 bases; J trimming: 3 bases; junction bases outside the gene matches: 16. Germline V gene data show CDR1 as DFQATT and CDR2 as SNEGSKA (reference sequence). The CDR3 coding sequence is TGCAGTGCCAGATCCCCCCGGGACAGCCTCTACACTGAAGCTTTCTTT. This sequence encodes CSARSPRDSLYTEAFF.

Only a few counts were recorded for this clonotype. This sequence joins TRBV10-2 and TRBJ2-2; 14 bases agree with TRBD2. The CDR3 totals 17 residues. Germline values: CDR1 WSHSY, CDR2 SAAADI. V lost 6 bases to trimming and J lost 5 bases; unmatched junction nucleotides: 8. The CDR3, as DNA: TGCGCCAGCAGAGGACTAGCGGGAGGAGGGAAGACCGGGGAGCTGTTTTTT. Translating gives CASRGLAGGGKTGELFF.

This clonotype was recorded many times. The chain employs TRBV7-9 and TRBJ1-1; 7 bases line up with TRBD1. Germline trimming cut 0 bases from V and 1 base from J; bases unmatched to any gene: 2. CDR3 length: 15 amino acids. Germline V gives CDR1 SEHNR, CDR2 FQNEAQ (reference sequence). CDR3 amino acids: CASSLARDRNTEAFF. Here the CDR3 DNA reads TGTGCCAGCAGCTTAGCCCGGGACAGGAACACTGAAGCTTTCTTT.

The chain recombines TRBV14 with TRBJ2-1; 7 bases are a match to TRBD2. Looked up from germline, CDR1 is SGHDN and CDR2 is FVKESK. The J segment lost 7 bases and the V segment lost 3 bases, leaving 3 bases of the junction unmatched. CDR3 size: 13 residues. The CDR3 loop is CASSHAGENEQFF. CDR3 coding DNA: TGTGCCAGCAGCCATGCGGGAGAGAATGAGCAGTTCTTC.